This T cell receptor (beta chain) stems from a study of monozygotic twins with inflammatory bowel disease. Study-level results: With others, IBD patients shared fewer clonotypes than healthy twins did, especially with disease activity.

From the 5' RACE reads, TCRdb lists one entry per CDR3 protein and no DNA. The sample shows roughly 320,000 distinct CDR3 sequences, and 5.6% sits with its ten largest clones. With regard to this clonotype: Its cognate antigen is unknown.

This TCR came from a human donor with ulcerative colitis or Crohn's disease, or a healthy co-twin of an affected twin (not recorded which). The sequencing sample was made of blood.

The CDR3 sequence is CSARPRLNNQPQHF. This chain links TRBV20-1 with TRBJ1-5. Germline-derived CDR1 and CDR2 are DFQATT and SNEGSKA (reference sequence). This CDR3 has 14 amino acids.